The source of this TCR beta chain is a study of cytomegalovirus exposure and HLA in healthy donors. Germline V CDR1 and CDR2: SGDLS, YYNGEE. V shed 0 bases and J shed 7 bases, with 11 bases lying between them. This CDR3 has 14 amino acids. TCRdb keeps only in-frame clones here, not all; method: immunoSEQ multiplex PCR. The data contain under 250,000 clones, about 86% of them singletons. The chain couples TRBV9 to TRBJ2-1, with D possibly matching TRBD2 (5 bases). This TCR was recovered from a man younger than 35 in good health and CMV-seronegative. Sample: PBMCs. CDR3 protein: CASSVDGLSNEQFF. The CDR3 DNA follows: TGTGCCAGCAGCGTAGACGGACTTTCAAATGAGCAGTTCTTC. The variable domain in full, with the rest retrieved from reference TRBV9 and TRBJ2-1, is DSGVTQTPKHLITATGQRVTLRCSPRSGDLSVYWYQQSLDQGLQFLIQYYNGEERAKGNILERFSAQQFPDLHSELNLSSLELGDSALYFCASSVDGLSNEQFFGPGTRLTVL.